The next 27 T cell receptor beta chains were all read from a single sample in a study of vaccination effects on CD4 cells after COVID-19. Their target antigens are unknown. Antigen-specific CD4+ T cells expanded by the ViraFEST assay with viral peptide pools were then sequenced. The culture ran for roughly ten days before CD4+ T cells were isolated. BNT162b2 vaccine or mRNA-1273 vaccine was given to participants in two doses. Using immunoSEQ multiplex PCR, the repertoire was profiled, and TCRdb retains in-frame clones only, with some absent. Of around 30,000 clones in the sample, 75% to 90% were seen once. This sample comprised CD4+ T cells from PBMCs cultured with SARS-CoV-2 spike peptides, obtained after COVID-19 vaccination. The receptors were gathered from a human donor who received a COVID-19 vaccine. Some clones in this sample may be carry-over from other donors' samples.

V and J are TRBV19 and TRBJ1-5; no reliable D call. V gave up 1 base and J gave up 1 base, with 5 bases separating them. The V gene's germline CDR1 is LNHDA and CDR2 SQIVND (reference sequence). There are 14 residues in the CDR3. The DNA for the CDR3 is TGTGCCAGTAGTATAGGCGTGAGCAATCAGCCCCAGCATTTT. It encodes CASSIGVSNQPQHF. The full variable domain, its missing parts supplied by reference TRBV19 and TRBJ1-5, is DGGITQSPKYLFRKEGQNVTLSCEQNLNHDAMYWYRQDPGQGLRLIYYSQIVNDFQKGDIAEGYSVSREKKESFPLTVTSAQKNPTAFYLCASSIGVSNQPQHFGDGTRLSIL.

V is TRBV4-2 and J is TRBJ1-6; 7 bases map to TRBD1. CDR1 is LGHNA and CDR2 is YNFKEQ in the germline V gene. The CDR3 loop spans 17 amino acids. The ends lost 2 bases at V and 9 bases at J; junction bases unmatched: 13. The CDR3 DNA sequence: TGTGCCAGCAGCCAAAGACAGACAGGGACCGGGGGTTCACCCCTCCACTTT. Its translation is CASSQRQTGTGGSPLHF.

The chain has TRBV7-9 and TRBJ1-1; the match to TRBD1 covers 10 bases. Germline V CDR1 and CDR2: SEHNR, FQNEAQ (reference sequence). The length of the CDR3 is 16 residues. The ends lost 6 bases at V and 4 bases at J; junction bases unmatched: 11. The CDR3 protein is CASRPTTGGLGTEAFF. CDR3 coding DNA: TGTGCCAGCAGACCAACGACAGGGGGCTTGGGCACTGAAGCTTTCTTT.

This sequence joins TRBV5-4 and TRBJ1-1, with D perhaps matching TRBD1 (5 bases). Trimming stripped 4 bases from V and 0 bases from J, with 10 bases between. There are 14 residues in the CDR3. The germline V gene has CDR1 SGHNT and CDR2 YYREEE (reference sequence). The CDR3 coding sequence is TGTGCCAGCAGCCCCGGGGCCATGAACACTGAAGCTTTCTTT. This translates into CASSPGAMNTEAFF.

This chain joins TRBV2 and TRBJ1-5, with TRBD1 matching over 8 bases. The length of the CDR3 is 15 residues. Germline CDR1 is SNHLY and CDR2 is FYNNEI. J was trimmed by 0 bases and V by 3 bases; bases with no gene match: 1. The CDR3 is CASSEGQVSNQPQHF. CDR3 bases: TGTGCCAGCAGTGAGGGACAGGTTAGCAATCAGCCCCAGCATTTT.

CDR3 DNA sequence: TGTGCCAGTAGCTCTCCGGGACAGGTTTCTCGGCAGCCCCAGCATTTT. It yields the protein CASSSPGQVSRQPQHF. This chain connects TRBV19 to TRBJ1-5; 8 nucleotides align to TRBD1. Germline CDR1 is LNHDA and CDR2 is SQIVND (reference sequence). Trimming took 6 bases from V and 7 from J; bases not matched to a gene: 14. This CDR3 is 16 amino acids long.

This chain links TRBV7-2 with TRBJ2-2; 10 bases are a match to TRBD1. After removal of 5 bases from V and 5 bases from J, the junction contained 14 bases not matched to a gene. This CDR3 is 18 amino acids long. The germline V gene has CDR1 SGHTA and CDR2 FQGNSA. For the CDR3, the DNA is TGTGCCAGCAGCGTCCATCCTGCGGGACAGGGGTGGACCGGGGAGCTGTTTTTT. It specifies CASSVHPAGQGWTGELFF.

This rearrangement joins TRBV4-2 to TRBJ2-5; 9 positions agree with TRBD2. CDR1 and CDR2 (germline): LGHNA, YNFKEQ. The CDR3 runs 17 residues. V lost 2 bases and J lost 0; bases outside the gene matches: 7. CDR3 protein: CASSQRLAVPYQETQYF. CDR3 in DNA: TGTGCCAGCAGCCAAAGACTAGCGGTACCGTACCAAGAGACCCAGTACTTC.

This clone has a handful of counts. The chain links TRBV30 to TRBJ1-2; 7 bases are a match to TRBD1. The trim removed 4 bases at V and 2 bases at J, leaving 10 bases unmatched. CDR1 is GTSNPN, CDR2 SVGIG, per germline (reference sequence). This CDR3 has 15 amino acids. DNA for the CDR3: TGTGCCTGGACCATCACAGGGGTAGGGAACTATGGCTACACCTTC. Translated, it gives CAWTITGVGNYGYTF.

The CDR3 DNA sequence: TGTGCCAGCAGCTCCCGGGCCTCCTATGGCTACACCTTC. This encodes CASSSRASYGYTF. The rearrangement uses TRBV5-4 and TRBJ1-2, with D uncertain. The germline gives CDR1 SGHNT, CDR2 YYREEE (reference sequence). The ends were cut back, 3 bases at V and 4 bases at J, with 10 bases in the middle. The CDR3 runs to 13 residues.

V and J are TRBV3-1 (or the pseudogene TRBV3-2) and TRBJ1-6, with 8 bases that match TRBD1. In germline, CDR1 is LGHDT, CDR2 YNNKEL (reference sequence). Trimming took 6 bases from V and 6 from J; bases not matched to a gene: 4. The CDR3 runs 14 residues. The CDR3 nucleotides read TGTGCCAGCAGGGCAGGGGGCTTTAATTCACCCCTCCACTTT. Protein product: CASRAGGFNSPLHF.

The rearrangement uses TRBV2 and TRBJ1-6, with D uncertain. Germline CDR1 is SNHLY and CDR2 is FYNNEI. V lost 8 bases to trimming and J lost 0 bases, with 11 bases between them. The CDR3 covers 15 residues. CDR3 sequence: CASHKGSSYNSPLHF. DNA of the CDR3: TGTGCCAGCCATAAGGGAAGCTCCTATAATTCACCCCTCCACTTT.

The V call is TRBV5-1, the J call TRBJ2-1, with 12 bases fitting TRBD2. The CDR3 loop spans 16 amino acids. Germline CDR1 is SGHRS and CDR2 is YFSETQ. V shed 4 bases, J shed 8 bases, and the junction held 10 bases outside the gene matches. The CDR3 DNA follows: TGCGCCAGCAGCCAAAACCCTAGCGGGGGGGCCGATGAGCAGTTCTTC. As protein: CASSQNPSGGADEQFF.

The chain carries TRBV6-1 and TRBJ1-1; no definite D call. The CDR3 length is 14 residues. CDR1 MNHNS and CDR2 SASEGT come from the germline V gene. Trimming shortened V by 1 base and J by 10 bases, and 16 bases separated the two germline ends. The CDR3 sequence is CASSEDLLISRAFF. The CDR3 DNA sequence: TGTGCCAGCAGTGAAGATTTACTGATATCGCGAGCTTTCTTT.

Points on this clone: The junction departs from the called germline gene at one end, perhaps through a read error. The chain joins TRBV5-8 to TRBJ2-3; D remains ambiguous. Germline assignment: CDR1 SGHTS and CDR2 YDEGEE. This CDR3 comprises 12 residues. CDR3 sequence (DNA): TGTGCCAGCCCCGGCGCCCCAGATACGCGGTATTTT. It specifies CASPGAPDTRYF.

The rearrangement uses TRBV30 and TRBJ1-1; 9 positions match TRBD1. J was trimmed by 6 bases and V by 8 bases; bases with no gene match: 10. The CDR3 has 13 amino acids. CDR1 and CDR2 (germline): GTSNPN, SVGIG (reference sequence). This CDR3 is CAGNRGPYAEAFF. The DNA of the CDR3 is TGTGCCGGGAACAGGGGGCCGTACGCTGAAGCTTTCTTT. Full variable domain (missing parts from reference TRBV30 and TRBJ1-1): SQTIHQWPATLVQPVGSPLSLECTVEGTSNPNLYWYRQAAGRGLQLLFYSVGIGQISSEVPQNLSASRPQDRQFILSSKKLLLSDSGFYLCAGNRGPYAEAFFGQGTRLTVV.

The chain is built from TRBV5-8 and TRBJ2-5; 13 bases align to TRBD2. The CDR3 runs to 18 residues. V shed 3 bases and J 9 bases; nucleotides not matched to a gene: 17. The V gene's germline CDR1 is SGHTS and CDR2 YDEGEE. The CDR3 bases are TGTGCCAGCAGCTCTAGGTTCCGACTAGCGGGGGGCCACGGGGCCCAGTACTTC. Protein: CASSSRFRLAGGHGAQYF.

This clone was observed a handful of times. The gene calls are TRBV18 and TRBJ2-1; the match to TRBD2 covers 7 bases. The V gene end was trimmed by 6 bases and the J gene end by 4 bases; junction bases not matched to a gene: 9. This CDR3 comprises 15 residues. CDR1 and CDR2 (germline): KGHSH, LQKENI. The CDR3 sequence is CASSSNLAEYNEQFF. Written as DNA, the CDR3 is TGTGCCAGCTCTTCTAATCTAGCGGAGTACAATGAGCAGTTCTTC.

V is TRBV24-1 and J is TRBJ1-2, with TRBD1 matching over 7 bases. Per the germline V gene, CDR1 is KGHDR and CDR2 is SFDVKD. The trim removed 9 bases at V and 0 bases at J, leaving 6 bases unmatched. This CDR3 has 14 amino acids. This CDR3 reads CATQGDSSNYGYTF. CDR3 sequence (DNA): TGTGCCACCCAGGGGGACAGTTCTAACTATGGCTACACCTTC.

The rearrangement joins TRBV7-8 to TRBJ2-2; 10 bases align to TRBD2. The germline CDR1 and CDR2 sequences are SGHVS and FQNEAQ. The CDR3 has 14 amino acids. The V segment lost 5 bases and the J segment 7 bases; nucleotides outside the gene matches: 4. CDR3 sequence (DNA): TGTGCCAGCAGCCGAGCGGGGGGGGTCGGGGAGCTGTTTTTT. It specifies CASSRAGGVGELFF.

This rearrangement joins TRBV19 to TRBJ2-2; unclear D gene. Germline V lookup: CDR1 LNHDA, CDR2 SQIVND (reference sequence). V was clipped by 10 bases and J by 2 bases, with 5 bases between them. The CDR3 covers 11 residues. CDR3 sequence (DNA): TGTGCCACTAAAAACACCGGGGAGCTGTTTTTT. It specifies CATKNTGELFF. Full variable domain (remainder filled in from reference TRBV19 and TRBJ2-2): DGGITQSPKYLFRKEGQNVTLSCEQNLNHDAMYWYRQDPGQGLRLIYYSQIVNDFQKGDIAEGYSVSREKKESFPLTVTSAQKNPTAFYLCATKNTGELFFGEGSRLTVL.

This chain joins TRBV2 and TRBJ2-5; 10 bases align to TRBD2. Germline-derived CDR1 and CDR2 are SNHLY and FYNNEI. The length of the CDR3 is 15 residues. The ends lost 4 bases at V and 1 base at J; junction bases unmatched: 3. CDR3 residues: CASSGGTSVQETQYF. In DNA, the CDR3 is TGTGCCAGCAGTGGGGGGACTAGCGTCCAAGAGACCCAGTACTTC.

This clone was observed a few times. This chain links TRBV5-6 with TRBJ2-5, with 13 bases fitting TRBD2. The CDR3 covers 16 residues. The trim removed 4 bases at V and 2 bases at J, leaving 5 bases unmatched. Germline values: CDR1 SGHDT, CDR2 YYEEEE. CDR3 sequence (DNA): TGTGCCAGCAGCGGCACTAGCGGGGGGGTACAAGAGACCCAGTACTTC. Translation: CASSGTSGGVQETQYF.

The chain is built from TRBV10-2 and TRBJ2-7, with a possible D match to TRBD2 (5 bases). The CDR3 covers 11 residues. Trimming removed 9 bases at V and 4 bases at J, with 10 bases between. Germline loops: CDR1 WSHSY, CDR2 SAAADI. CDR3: CASSAGYEQYV. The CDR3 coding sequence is TGCGCCAGTAGCGCAGGATACGAGCAGTACGTC.

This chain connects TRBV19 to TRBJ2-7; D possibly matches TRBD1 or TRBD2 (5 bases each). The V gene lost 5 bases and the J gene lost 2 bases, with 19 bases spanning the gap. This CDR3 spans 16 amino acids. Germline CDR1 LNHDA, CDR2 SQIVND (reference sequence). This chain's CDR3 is CASSVCLGVSPYEQYV. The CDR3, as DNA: TGTGCCAGTAGTGTTTGTTTGGGGGTGAGCCCCTACGAGCAGTACGTC.

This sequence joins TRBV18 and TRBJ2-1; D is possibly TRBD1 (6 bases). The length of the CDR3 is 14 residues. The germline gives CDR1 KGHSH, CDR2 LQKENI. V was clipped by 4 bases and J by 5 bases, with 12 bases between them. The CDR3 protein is CASSLDRKNNEQFF. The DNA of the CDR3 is TGTGCCAGCTCACTCGACAGGAAGAACAATGAGCAGTTCTTC.

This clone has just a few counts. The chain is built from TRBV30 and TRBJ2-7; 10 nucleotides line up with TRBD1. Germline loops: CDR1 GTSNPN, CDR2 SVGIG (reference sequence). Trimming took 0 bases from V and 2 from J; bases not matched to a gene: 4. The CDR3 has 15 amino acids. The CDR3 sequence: CAWSVPGQGTYEQYV. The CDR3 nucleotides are TGTGCCTGGAGTGTCCCGGGACAGGGGACCTACGAGCAGTACGTC.